The 21 T cell receptor beta chains below all came from one sample that was sequenced in a study of blood T cell repertoires in COVID-19 (TCRdb year 2020). Libraries were prepared through the immunoSEQ multiplex PCR assay. TCRdb provides this immuneACCESS table in a form limited to in-frame rearrangements. Some clones are lacking; in checked studies, under half of them reflect an unresolved V gene, and why the rest are absent is not known. Present in this sample are about 250,000 clones, about 86% of which were seen just once. The leading ten clones occupy about 8.9% of the sample. Source material: peripheral blood. All receptors derive from a man at least 80 years old with acute or convalescent COVID-19.

This chain joins TRBV10-2 and TRBJ2-7, with 12 bases aligning to TRBD2. Trimming removed 0 bases from V and 4 bases from J; junction bases left unmatched: 4. The germline CDR1 and CDR2 sequences are WSHSY and SAAADI. The CDR3 has 16 amino acids. For the CDR3, the DNA is TGCGCCAGCAGTGAGTCGATCACTAGCGGGGGGTACGAGCAGTACTTC. Its protein is CASSESITSGGYEQYF.

This clone came up once. V and J are TRBV27 and TRBJ1-1, with 7 bases lining up with TRBD1. In germline, CDR1 is MNHEY, CDR2 SMNVEV (reference sequence). V trimming: 5 bases; J trimming: 6 bases; junction bases outside the gene matches: 15. This CDR3 region has 16 residues. The CDR3 coding sequence is TGTGCCAGCAGTGCAAGGGGGCCCCGGGTGAAGCCTGAAGCTTTCTTT. This gives the protein CASSARGPRVKPEAFF.

The gene calls are TRBV5-6 and TRBJ2-7; possibly TRBD1 for D (5 bases). The ends were cut back, 5 bases at V and 3 bases at J, with 12 bases in the middle. The CDR3 has 13 amino acids. CDR1 SGHDT and CDR2 YYEEEE come from the germline V gene. The CDR3 loop reads CASREAGIYEQYF. The CDR3 DNA is TGTGCCAGCAGAGAGGCAGGGATCTACGAGCAGTACTTC.

The chain employs TRBV19 and TRBJ2-5, with a weak D call TRBD2 (5 bases). V gave up 3 bases and J gave up 0 bases, with 8 bases separating them. The CDR3 runs to 14 residues. Germline V gene data show CDR1 as LNHDA and CDR2 as SQIVND (reference sequence). The CDR3 protein is CASSIAGHQETQYF. The CDR3, as DNA: TGTGCCAGTAGTATTGCGGGCCACCAAGAGACCCAGTACTTC.

The rearrangement joins TRBV2 to TRBJ1-5; 12 bases align to TRBD1. The CDR3 has 16 amino acids. Germline-derived CDR1 and CDR2 are SNHLY and FYNNEI. After removal of 0 bases from V and 7 bases from J, the junction contained 4 bases not matched to a gene. CDR3 DNA sequence: TGTGCCAGCAGTGAAGCGGGACAGGGGGCACGGCAGCCCCAGCATTTT. It specifies CASSEAGQGARQPQHF.

Written as DNA, the CDR3 is TGCGCCAGCAAAGAACAGGGACAAGCCTACGAGCAGTACTTC. Amino acid sequence: CASKEQGQAYEQYF. The rearrangement joins TRBV10-2 to TRBJ2-7, with D perhaps matching TRBD1 (6 bases). CDR1 and CDR2 from the germline V gene are WSHSY and SAAADI. V was cut by 7 bases and J by 2 bases, with 15 bases left in between. This CDR3 has 14 amino acids.

This clone was found once. The J gene is TRBJ1-1, the V gene TRBV11-3, with D possibly matching TRBD1 (6 bases). Trimming took off 4 bases at V and 6 bases at J, with 12 bases between the two ends. CDR3 size: 13 residues. Germline assignment: CDR1 SGHNT and CDR2 YENEEA. The chain's CDR3 is CASSSGRGSEAFF. The DNA of the CDR3 is TGTGCCAGCAGCTCCGGCAGGGGTTCTGAAGCTTTCTTT.

This chain connects TRBV19 to TRBJ1-5; D is unclear. CDR1 LNHDA and CDR2 SQIVND come from the germline V gene (reference sequence). This CDR3 has 16 residues. Trimming removed 5 bases from V and 6 bases from J, with 20 bases in between. The CDR3 loop reads CASSPRTTLQRQPQHF. The CDR3 DNA is TGTGCCAGTAGTCCCAGAACGACTCTTCAACGTCAGCCCCAGCATTTT.

The rearrangement joins TRBV19 to TRBJ2-3; 8 positions match TRBD1. The length of the CDR3 is 16 residues. Trimming removed 4 bases from V and 2 bases from J; junction bases left unmatched: 8. Germline lookup yields CDR1 LNHDA and CDR2 SQIVND (reference sequence). This chain's CDR3 is CASSRGQGQVTDTQYF. CDR3 coding DNA: TGTGCCAGTAGTAGGGGGCAGGGACAGGTCACAGATACGCAGTATTTT.

The genes are TRBV24-1 and TRBJ2-1; 9 nucleotides align to TRBD1. Germline V gene data show CDR1 as KGHDR and CDR2 as SFDVKD. V shed 2 bases, J shed 12 bases, and the junction held 4 bases outside the gene matches. This CDR3 has 13 amino acids. In DNA form, the CDR3 reads TGTGCCACCAGTGATTCGACAGGGGGGGTGCAGTTCTTC. Translating it yields CATSDSTGGVQFF.

This rearrangement joins TRBV11-3 to TRBJ2-7; TRBD2 might be the D (5 bases). CDR1 is SGHNT and CDR2 is YENEEA in the germline V gene. CDR3 length: 12 residues. Deletions cut 5 bases from V and 4 bases from J, with 9 bases between. For the CDR3, the DNA is TGTGCCAGCAGCACCGGGGAATACGAGCAGTACTTC. Translating it yields CASSTGEYEQYF.

The rearrangement uses TRBV6-5 and TRBJ1-1; D is ambiguous. The ends were cut back, 6 bases at V and 5 bases at J, with 10 bases in the middle. The germline gives CDR1 MNHEY, CDR2 SVGAGI. The CDR3 totals 12 residues. Written as DNA, the CDR3 is TGTGCCAGCAGCATGGGCCAAACTGAAGCTTTCTTT. Translating gives CASSMGQTEAFF.

The V call is TRBV19, the J call TRBJ1-2; 10 bases are a match to TRBD1. The CDR3 spans 14 residues. Germline CDR1 and CDR2: LNHDA and SQIVND (reference sequence). V lost 9 bases to trimming and J lost 8 bases; unmatched junction nucleotides: 12. Here the CDR3 DNA reads TGTGCCAGCAGGGAGACAGGGGGCGCCGGCGGCTACACCTTC. Translated, it gives CASRETGGAGGYTF.

The chain is built from TRBV5-1 and TRBJ2-1; tentative D call: TRBD2 (5 bases). Deletions cut 0 bases from V and 4 bases from J, with 11 bases between. The CDR3 loop spans 15 amino acids. Germline V gives CDR1 SGHRS, CDR2 YFSETQ. The CDR3 sequence is CASSLGLAGYNEQFF. DNA of the CDR3: TGCGCCAGCAGCTTGGGGCTAGCTGGGTACAATGAGCAGTTCTTC.

The V and J genes are TRBV19 and TRBJ1-1; 7 bases fit TRBD1. The V segment lost 9 bases and the J segment 0 bases; nucleotides outside the gene matches: 13. CDR1 and CDR2 from the germline V gene are LNHDA and SQIVND (reference sequence). This CDR3 has 16 amino acids. The DNA of the CDR3 is TGTGCCAGCAGGGAACCTGGGACAGCTATGAACACTGAAGCTTTCTTT. Its protein product is CASREPGTAMNTEAFF.

In this sample, this clone turned up a few times. The chain carries TRBV29-1 and TRBJ2-3; tentatively, D is TRBD2 (6 bases). The germline V gene has CDR1 SQVTM and CDR2 ANQGSEA. With 3 bases removed from V and 2 bases from J, the gap between germline ends came to 9 bases. CDR3 length: 13 residues. The CDR3 DNA reads TGCAGCGTTGATGGGGGGTCCACAGATACGCAGTATTTT. As protein: CSVDGGSTDTQYF.

The chain links TRBV6-5 to TRBJ1-5; maybe TRBD1 (5 bases). CDR1 and CDR2 from the germline V gene are MNHEY and SVGAGI. The CDR3 is made up of 13 amino acids. V lost 8 bases and J 2 bases, leaving 10 bases between the germline ends. In DNA form, the CDR3 reads TGTGCCAGCGCACAGGTCGGCAATCAGCCCCAGCATTTT. Translating gives CASAQVGNQPQHF.

The table lists this clone with a count of one. The V gene is TRBV5-1, the J gene TRBJ2-2; TRBD2 agrees at 9 bases. CDR3 length: 15 residues. Germline V lookup: CDR1 SGHRS, CDR2 YFSETQ. The V and J ends lost 10 bases and 0 bases, in that order; junction bases with no gene match: 7. The DNA of the CDR3 is TGCGCCCCCACGGCGGGGGGGGCGAACACCGGGGAGCTGTTTTTT. Its protein is CAPTAGGANTGELFF.

The genes are TRBV10-2 and TRBJ2-4; TRBD2 agrees at 8 bases. Germline CDR1 and CDR2: WSHSY and SAAADI. The CDR3 loop spans 17 amino acids. V gave up 5 bases and J gave up 1 base; unmatched junction bases: 10. The CDR3 spells CASSPIGTRMAKNIQYF. CDR3 in DNA: TGCGCCAGCAGTCCCATAGGGACTAGAATGGCCAAAAACATTCAGTACTTC.

This chain connects TRBV28 to TRBJ1-5, with D uncertain. The V end lost 6 bases, the J end lost 4 bases, and 4 bases lay between the germline ends. The germline V gene encodes CDR1 MDHEN and CDR2 SYDVKM. The CDR3 is 11 residues long. DNA for the CDR3: TGTGCCAGCAGGTCTAATCAGCCCCAGCATTTT. Translation: CASRSNQPQHF.

V and J are TRBV5-5 and TRBJ1-6, with D possibly being TRBD1 (6 bases). The V and J ends lost 2 bases and 5 bases respectively, with 14 bases between them. Germline lookup yields CDR1 SGHKS and CDR2 YYEKEE (reference sequence). This CDR3 has 16 residues. CDR3 protein: CASSLDGQRNNSPLHF. The CDR3 coding sequence is TGTGCCAGCAGCTTAGACGGACAGCGAAATAATTCACCCCTCCACTTT. Based on the CDR3 plus reference TRBV5-5 and TRBJ1-6, the full variable domain is DAGVTQSPTHLIKTRGQQVTLRCSPISGHKSVSWYQQVLGQGPQFIFQYYEKEERGRGNFPDRFSARQFPNYSSELNVNALLLGDSALYLCASSLDGQRNNSPLHFGNGTRLTVT.